This T cell receptor (beta chain) originates from a study of blood T cell repertoires in COVID-19. Assay: immunoSEQ multiplex PCR; the TCRdb copy retains only in-frame clones and omits some. The data hold hundreds of thousands of clones, with around 90% observed a single time. This clonotype was sampled from a man between 65 and 85 years old with acute or convalescent COVID-19. The sequenced sample consisted of peripheral blood.

The CDR3 is CASSATSGEQFF. The CDR3 nucleotides read TGTGCCAGCAGCGCAACTAGTGGCGAGCAGTTCTTC. The V and J genes are TRBV9 and TRBJ2-1; weak D call: TRBD2 (5 bases). CDR3 length: 12 amino acids. The V end lost 3 bases, the J end lost 10 bases, and 11 bases lay between the germline ends. Germline loops: CDR1 SGDLS, CDR2 YYNGEE.